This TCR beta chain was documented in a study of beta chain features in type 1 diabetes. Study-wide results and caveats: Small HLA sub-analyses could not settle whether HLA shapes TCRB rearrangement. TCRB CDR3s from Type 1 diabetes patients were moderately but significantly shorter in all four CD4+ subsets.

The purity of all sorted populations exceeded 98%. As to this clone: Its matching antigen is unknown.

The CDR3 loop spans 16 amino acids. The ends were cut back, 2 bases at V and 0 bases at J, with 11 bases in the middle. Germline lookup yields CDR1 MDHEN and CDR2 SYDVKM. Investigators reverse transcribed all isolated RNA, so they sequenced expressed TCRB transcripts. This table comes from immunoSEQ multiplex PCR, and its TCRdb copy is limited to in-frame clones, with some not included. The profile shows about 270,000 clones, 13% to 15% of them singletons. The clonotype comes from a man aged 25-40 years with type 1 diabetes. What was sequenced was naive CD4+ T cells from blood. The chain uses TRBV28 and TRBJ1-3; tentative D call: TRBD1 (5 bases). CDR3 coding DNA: TGTGCCAGCAGTTTAGAAGGCCAGGGCTCTGGAAACACCATATATTTT. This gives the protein CASSLEGQGSGNTIYF.